A selection of T cell receptor beta chains follows, all from one sample in a study of T cell changes during pregnancy in multiple sclerosis. Sequenced by immunoSEQ multiplex PCR; TCRdb stores in-frame clones only, minus some. Found here are approximately 69,000 clones, 90% to 95% of them singletons; the top ten hold over 0.25%. The material was CD4+ T cells from peripheral blood mononuclear cells, obtained in the third trimester of pregnancy. Receptors originate from a female donor in good health, enrolled as a control in a pregnancy study. CDR3s include the opening cysteine and the closing phenylalanine or tryptophan. The D gene is left open where the match is weak. A clone size is listed for some rows: how often the clone was seen (once, few, many), or a class if it is expanded.

size,D,J,V,CDR3,DNA
.,TRBD1,TRBJ1-2,TRBV5-6,CASSLAGQGNYYGYTF,TGTGCCAGCAGCTTAGCGGGACAGGGGAACTACTATGGCTACACCTTC
.,TRBD1,TRBJ1-4,TRBV19,CASKKQGAGEKLFF,TGTGCCAGTAAAAAACAGGGGGCGGGTGAAAAACTGTTTTTT
.,.,TRBJ1-2,TRBV6-5,CASQEQGYGYTF,TGTGCCAGTCAGGAACAAGGCTATGGCTACACCTTC
.,TRBD2,TRBJ2-3,TRBV5-1,CASSSRGSGGPDTQYF,TGCGCCAGCAGCTCCCGGGGTAGCGGGGGACCAGATACGCAGTATTTT
.,.,TRBJ1-1,TRBV12-5,CASGYSAHTGNTEAFF,TGTGCTAGTGGTTATAGTGCGCACACAGGGAACACTGAAGCTTTCTTT
.,.,TRBJ1-1,TRBV7-9,CASSLRAGGGNTEAFF,TGTGCCAGCAGCTTAAGGGCGGGCGGGGGCAACACTGAAGCTTTCTTT
.,.,TRBJ1-3,TRBV9,CASSGRILSGNTIYF,TGTGCCAGCAGCGGGAGGATCCTCTCTGGAAACACCATATATTTT
.,TRBD2,TRBJ2-5,TRBV2,CASQASGPGETQYF,TGTGCCAGCCAGGCTAGCGGTCCCGGGGAGACCCAGTACTTC
once,TRBD1,TRBJ2-1,TRBV19,CASTPGQNNEQFF,TGTGCCAGTACCCCGGGACAGAACAATGAGCAGTTCTTC
.,TRBD1,TRBJ1-1,TRBV5-4,CASSWGQENTEAFF,TGTGCCAGCAGCTGGGGACAGGAGAACACTGAAGCTTTCTTT
.,TRBD1,TRBJ2-7,TRBV5-1,CASSFPGQGSYEQYF,TGCGCCAGCAGCTTCCCGGGACAGGGATCCTACGAGCAGTACTTC
.,TRBD2,TRBJ2-1,TRBV7-2,CASSSLPLAGGEQFF,TGTGCCAGCAGCTCGCTCCCACTAGCGGGGGGGGAGCAGTTCTTC
.,.,TRBJ1-1,TRBV29-1,CSVVLRLNTEAFF,TGCAGCGTTGTTCTGAGGTTGAACACTGAAGCTTTCTTT
.,TRBD1,TRBJ2-1,TRBV7-8,CASSPTGVGEQFF,TGTGCCAGCAGCCCGACAGGGGTAGGCGAGCAGTTCTTC
.,.,TRBJ2-1,TRBV20-1,CSAVNNEQFF,TGCAGTGCTGTTAACAATGAGCAGTTCTTC
.,.,TRBJ1-3,TRBV6-5,CASSPQVGNTIYF,TGTGCCAGCAGTCCCCAGGTGGGAAACACCATATATTTT
.,.,TRBJ2-2,TRBV5-4,CASSLDGGTNTGELFF,TGTGCCAGCAGCTTGGATGGGGGCACGAACACCGGGGAGCTGTTTTTT
once,.,TRBJ1-2,TRBV30,CARGGPTEGYGYTF,TGTGCCCGGGGAGGCCCTACGGAAGGCTATGGCTACACCTTC
.,.,TRBJ2-7,TRBV6-5,CASSFLTGEQYF,TGTGCCAGCAGTTTTCTTACGGGTGAGCAGTACTTC
.,.,TRBJ1-1,TRBV11-3,CASSTGQMNTEAFF,TGTGCCAGCAGCACTGGACAGATGAACACTGAAGCTTTCTTT
.,TRBD2,TRBJ2-5,TRBV7-7,CASSLLPSGGEETQYF,TGTGCTAGCAGCTTACTTCCTAGCGGGGGGGAGGAGACCCAGTACTTC
.,TRBD2,TRBJ2-7,TRBV23-1,CASSPSGGYEQYF,TGCGCCAGCAGTCCCTCGGGGGGTTACGAGCAGTACTTC
.,.,TRBJ1-2,TRBV6-5,CASRFKLSANYGYTF,TGTGCCAGCAGGTTCAAACTATCTGCTAACTATGGCTACACCTTC
.,TRBD1,TRBJ1-2,TRBV4-2,CASSQRTGEGYTF,TGTGCCAGCAGCCAAAGGACAGGGGAAGGGTACACCTTC
.,.,TRBJ1-1,TRBV7-3,CASSAHQGLGAFF,TGTGCCAGCAGCGCCCACCAGGGGCTCGGGGCTTTCTTT
.,TRBD1,TRBJ1-6,TRBV4-2,CASRLTGGRNSPLHF,TGTGCCAGCAGACTCACAGGGGGCCGAAATTCACCCCTCCACTTT
.,.,TRBJ1-6,TRBV15,CATSRDKGGNSPLHF,TGTGCCACCAGCAGAGATAAGGGGGGGAATTCACCCCTCCACTTT
.,.,TRBJ2-3,TRBV9,CASSTRDTRTDTQYF,TGTGCCAGCAGCACCAGGGACACCCGCACAGATACGCAGTATTTT
.,.,TRBJ1-2,TRBV6-1,CASRENREGGYTF,TGTGCCAGCAGGGAAAACAGGGAGGGTGGCTACACCTTC
.,TRBD2,TRBJ2-1,TRBV27,CASSSPLAEYNEQFF,TGTGCCAGCAGCTCCCCGCTAGCGGAGTACAATGAGCAGTTCTTC
.,TRBD2,TRBJ2-5,TRBV2,CASSPAGGRGETQYF,TGTGCCAGCAGTCCAGCGGGGGGGCGGGGAGAGACCCAGTACTTC
.,.,TRBJ2-3,TRBV29-1,CSVFRGTQYF,TGCAGCGTCTTCAGGGGTACGCAGTATTTT
once,TRBD1,TRBJ2-7,TRBV18,CASSARQGIPYEQYF,TGTGCCAGCTCAGCCAGACAGGGTATACCCTACGAGCAGTACTTC
.,TRBD1,TRBJ2-7,TRBV6-1,CASSEASVTGGYEQYF,TGTGCCAGCAGTGAAGCGTCGGTAACAGGGGGCTACGAGCAGTACTTC
.,.,TRBJ1-6,TRBV15,CATSRDISLSPLHF,TGTGCCACCAGCAGGGACATTTCTCTTTCACCCCTCCACTTT